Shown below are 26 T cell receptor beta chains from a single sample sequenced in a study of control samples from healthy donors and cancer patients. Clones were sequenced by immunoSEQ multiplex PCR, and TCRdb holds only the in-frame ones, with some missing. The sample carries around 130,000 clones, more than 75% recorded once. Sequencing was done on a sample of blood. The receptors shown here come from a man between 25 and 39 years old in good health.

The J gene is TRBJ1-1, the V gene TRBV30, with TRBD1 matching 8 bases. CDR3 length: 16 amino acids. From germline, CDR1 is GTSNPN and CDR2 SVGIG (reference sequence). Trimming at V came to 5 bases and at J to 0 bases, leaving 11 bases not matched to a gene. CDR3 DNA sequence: TGTGCCTGGGATTCCGGACAGGGCTACTTGAACACTGAAGCTTTCTTT. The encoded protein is CAWDSGQGYLNTEAFF.

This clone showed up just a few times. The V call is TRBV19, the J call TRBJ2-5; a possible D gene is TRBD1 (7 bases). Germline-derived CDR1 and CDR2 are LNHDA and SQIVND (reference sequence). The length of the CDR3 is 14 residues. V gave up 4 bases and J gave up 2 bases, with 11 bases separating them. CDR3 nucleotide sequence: TGTGCCAGTAGTAGCCAGGGGGGACAAGAGACCCAGTACTTC. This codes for CASSSQGGQETQYF.

In nucleotides, the CDR3 is TGTGCCAGCAGCTTAAGGCAACAGGGGCCCCAAGAGACCCAGTACTTC. Residues: CASSLRQQGPQETQYF. The chain employs TRBV7-3 and TRBJ2-5, with TRBD1 matching over 7 bases. The ends lost 1 base at V and 1 base at J; junction bases unmatched: 6. CDR3 length: 16 residues. Germline CDR1 and CDR2: SGHTA and FQGTGA.

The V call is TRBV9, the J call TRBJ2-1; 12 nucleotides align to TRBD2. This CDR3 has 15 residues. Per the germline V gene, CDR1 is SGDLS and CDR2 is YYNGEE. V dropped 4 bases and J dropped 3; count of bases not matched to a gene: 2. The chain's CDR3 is CASSTLAGGYNEQFF. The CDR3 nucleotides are TGTGCCAGCAGCACACTAGCGGGGGGCTACAATGAGCAGTTCTTC. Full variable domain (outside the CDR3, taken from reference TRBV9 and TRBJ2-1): DSGVTQTPKHLITATGQRVTLRCSPRSGDLSVYWYQQSLDQGLQFLIQYYNGEERAKGNILERFSAQQFPDLHSELNLSSLELGDSALYFCASSTLAGGYNEQFFGPGTRLTVL.

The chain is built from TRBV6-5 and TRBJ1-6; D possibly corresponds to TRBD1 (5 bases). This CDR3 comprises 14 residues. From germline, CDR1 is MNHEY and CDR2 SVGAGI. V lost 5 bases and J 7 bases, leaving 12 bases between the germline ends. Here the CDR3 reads CASSRDGTNSPLHF. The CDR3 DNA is TGTGCCAGCAGTCGGGACGGCACAAATTCACCCCTCCACTTT.

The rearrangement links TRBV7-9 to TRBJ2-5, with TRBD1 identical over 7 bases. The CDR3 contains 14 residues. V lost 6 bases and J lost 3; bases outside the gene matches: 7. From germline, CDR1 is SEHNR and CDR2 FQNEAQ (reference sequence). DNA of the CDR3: TGTGCCAGCAGAGCGAGGGGGCCTGAAGAGACCCAGTACTTC. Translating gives CASRARGPEETQYF.

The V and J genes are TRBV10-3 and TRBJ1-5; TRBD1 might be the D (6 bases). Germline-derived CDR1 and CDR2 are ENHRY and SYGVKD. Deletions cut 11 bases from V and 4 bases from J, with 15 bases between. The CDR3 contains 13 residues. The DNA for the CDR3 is TGTGCCGCCAGGACAGAGAATAATCAGCCCCAGCATTTT. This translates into CAARTENNQPQHF.

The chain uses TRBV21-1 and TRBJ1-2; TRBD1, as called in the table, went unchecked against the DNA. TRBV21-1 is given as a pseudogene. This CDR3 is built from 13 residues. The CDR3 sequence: CASKNRGYYGYTF. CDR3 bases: TGTGCCAGCAAGAACAGGGGATACTATGGCTACACCTTC.

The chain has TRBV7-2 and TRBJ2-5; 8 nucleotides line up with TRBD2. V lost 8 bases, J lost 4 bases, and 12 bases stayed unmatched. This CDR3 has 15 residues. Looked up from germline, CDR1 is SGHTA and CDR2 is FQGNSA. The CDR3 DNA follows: TGTGCCAGCGGGCAGGGAAGCGGGGGCGGAGAGACCCAGTACTTC. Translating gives CASGQGSGGGETQYF.

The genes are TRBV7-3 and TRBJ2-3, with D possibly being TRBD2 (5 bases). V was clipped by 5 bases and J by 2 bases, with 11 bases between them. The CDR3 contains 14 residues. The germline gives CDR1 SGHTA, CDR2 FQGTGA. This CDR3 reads CASSPGIATDTQYF. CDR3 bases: TGTGCCAGCAGCCCCGGGATCGCCACAGATACGCAGTATTTT.

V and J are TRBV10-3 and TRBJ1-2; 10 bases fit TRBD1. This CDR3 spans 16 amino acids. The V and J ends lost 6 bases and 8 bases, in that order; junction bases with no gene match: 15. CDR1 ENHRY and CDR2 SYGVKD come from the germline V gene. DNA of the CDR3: TGTGCCATCAGCGACAGGACAGGGGGAAAAATCTACGGCTACACCTTC. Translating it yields CAISDRTGGKIYGYTF.

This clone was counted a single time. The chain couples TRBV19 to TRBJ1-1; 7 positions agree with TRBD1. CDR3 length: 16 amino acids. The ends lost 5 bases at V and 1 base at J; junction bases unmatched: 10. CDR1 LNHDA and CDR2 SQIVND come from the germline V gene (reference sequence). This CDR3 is CASSPPGQLKNTEAFF. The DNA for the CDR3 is TGTGCCAGTAGTCCCCCGGGACAGCTAAAGAACACTGAAGCTTTCTTT. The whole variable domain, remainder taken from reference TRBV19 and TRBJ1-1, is DGGITQSPKYLFRKEGQNVTLSCEQNLNHDAMYWYRQDPGQGLRLIYYSQIVNDFQKGDIAEGYSVSREKKESFPLTVTSAQKNPTAFYLCASSPPGQLKNTEAFFGQGTRLTVV.

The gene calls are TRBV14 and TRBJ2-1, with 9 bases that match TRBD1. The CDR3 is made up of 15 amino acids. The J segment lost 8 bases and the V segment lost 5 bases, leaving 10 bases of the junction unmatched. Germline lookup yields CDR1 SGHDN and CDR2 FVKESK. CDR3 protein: CASSRIPGQGYEQFF. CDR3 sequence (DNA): TGTGCCAGCAGCAGGATTCCGGGACAGGGCTATGAGCAGTTCTTC.

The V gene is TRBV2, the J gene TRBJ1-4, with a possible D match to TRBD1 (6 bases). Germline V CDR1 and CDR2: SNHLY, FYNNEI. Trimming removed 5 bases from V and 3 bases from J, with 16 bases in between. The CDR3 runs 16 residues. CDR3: CASSNGQGSANEKLFF. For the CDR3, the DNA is TGTGCCAGCAGTAATGGGCAGGGGAGTGCTAATGAAAAACTGTTTTTT.

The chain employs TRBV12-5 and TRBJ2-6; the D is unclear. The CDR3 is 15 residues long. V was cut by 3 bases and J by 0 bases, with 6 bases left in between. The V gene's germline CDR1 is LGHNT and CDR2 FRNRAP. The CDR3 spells CASGLSSSGANVLTF. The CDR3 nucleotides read TGTGCTAGTGGTTTAAGTAGCTCTGGGGCCAACGTCCTGACTTTC.

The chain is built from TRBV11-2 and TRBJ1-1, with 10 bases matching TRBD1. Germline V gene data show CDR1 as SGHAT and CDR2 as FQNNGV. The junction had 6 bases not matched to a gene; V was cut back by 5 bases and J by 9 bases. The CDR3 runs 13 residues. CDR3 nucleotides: TGTGCCAGCAGCCCCCGGACAGGGGGTCAAGCTTTCTTT. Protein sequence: CASSPRTGGQAFF.

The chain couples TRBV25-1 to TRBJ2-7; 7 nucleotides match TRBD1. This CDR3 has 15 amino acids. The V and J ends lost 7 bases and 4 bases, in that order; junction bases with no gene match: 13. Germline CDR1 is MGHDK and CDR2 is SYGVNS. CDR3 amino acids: CASTQTGDLSYEQYF. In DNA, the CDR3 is TGTGCCAGCACACAAACAGGGGATTTATCATACGAGCAGTACTTC.

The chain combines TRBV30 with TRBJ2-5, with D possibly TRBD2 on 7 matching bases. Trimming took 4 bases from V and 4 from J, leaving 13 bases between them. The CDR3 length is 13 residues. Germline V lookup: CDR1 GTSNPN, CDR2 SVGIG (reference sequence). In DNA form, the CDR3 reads TGTGCCTGGATGGCGGGGGCCCCAGAGACCCAGTACTTC. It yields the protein CAWMAGAPETQYF.

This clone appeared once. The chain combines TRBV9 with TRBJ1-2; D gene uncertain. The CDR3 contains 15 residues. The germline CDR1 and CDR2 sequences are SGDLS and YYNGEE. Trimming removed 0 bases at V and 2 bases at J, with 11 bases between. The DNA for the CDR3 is TGTGCCAGCAGCGTAGACCAGCGTCCCAACTATGGCTACACCTTC. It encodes CASSVDQRPNYGYTF. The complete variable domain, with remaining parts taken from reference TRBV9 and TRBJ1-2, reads DSGVTQTPKHLITATGQRVTLRCSPRSGDLSVYWYQQSLDQGLQFLIQYYNGEERAKGNILERFSAQQFPDLHSELNLSSLELGDSALYFCASSVDQRPNYGYTFGSGTRLTVV.

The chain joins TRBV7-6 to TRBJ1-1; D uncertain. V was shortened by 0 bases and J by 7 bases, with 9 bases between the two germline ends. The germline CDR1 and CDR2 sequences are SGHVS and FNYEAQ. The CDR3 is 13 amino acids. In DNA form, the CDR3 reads TGTGCCAGCAGCTTAGCGGGGAGGCATGAAGCTTTCTTT. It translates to CASSLAGRHEAFF.

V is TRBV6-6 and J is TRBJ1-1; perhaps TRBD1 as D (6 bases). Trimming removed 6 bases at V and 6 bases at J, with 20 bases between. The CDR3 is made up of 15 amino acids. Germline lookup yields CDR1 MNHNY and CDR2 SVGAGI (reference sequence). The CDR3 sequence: CASSLGLDSRPEAFF. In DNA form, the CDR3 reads TGTGCCAGCAGCCTCGGCTTGGACAGCCGTCCTGAAGCTTTCTTT.

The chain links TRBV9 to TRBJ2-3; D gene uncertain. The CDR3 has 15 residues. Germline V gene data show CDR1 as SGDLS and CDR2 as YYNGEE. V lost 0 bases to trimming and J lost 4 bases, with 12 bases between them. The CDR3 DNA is TGTGCCAGCAGCGTAGAAGGGTCCCTCCCAGATACGCAGTATTTT. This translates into CASSVEGSLPDTQYF.

CDR3 in amino acids: CASSMDANNEQFF. The CDR3 DNA reads TGTGCCAGCAGTATGGACGCCAACAATGAGCAGTTCTTC. This chain links TRBV25-1 with TRBJ2-1, with D unresolved. The CDR3 is 13 residues long. CDR1 and CDR2 (germline): MGHDK, SYGVNS. V was clipped by 5 bases and J by 5 bases, with 10 bases between them. Full variable domain (rest looked up from reference TRBV25-1 and TRBJ2-1): EADIYQTPRYLVIGTGKKITLECSQTMGHDKMYWYQQDPGMELHLIHYSYGVNSTEKGDLSSESTVSRIRTEHFPLTLESARPSHTSQYLCASSMDANNEQFFGPGTRLTVL.

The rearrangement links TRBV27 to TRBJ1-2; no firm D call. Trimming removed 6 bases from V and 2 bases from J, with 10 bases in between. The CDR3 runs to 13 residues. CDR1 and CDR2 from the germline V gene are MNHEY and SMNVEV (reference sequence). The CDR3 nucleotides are TGTGCCAGCAGACATAACTTGAACTATGGCTACACCTTC. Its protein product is CASRHNLNYGYTF.

The CDR3 region is CASSLSLAGTNTGELFF. The CDR3 nucleotides are TGTGCCAGCAGCTTAAGCCTAGCGGGTACGAACACCGGGGAGCTGTTTTTT. The chain joins TRBV7-3 to TRBJ2-2; 8 bases align to TRBD2. The CDR3 totals 17 residues. Looked up from germline, CDR1 is SGHTA and CDR2 is FQGTGA. The junction had 4 bases not matched to a gene; V was cut back by 1 base and J by 0 bases. Supplemented by reference TRBV7-3 and TRBJ2-2, the full variable domain reads GAGVSQTPSNKVTEKGKYVELRCDPISGHTALYWYRQSLGQGPEFLIYFQGTGAADDSGLPNDRFFAVRPEGSVSTLKIQRTERGDSAVYLCASSLSLAGTNTGELFFGEGSRLTVL.

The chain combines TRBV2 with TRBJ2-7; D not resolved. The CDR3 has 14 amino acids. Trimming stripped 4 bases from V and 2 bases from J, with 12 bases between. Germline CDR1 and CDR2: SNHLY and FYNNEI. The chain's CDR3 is CASSASQRAYEQYF. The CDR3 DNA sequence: TGTGCCAGCAGTGCATCCCAGAGAGCCTACGAGCAGTACTTC. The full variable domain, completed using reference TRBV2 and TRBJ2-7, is EPEVTQTPSHQVTQMGQEVILRCVPISNHLYFYWYRQILGQKVEFLVSFYNNEISEKSEIFDDQFSVERPDGSNFTLKIRSTKLEDSAMYFCASSASQRAYEQYFGPGTRLTVT.